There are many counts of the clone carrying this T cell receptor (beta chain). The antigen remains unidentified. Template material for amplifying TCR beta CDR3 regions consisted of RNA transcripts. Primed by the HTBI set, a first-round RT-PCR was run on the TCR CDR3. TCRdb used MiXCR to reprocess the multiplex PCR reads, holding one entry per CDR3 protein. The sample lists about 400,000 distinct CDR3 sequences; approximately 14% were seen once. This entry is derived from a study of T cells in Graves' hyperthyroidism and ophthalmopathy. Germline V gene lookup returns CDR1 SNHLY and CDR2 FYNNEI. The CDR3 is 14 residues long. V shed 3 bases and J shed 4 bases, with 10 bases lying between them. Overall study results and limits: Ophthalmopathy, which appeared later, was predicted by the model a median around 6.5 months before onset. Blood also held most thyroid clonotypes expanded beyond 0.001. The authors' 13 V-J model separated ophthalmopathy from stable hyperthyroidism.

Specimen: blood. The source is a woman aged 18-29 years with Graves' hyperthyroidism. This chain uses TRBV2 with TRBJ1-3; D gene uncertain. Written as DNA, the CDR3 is TGTGCCAGCAGTGACCCGAATTTAGGAAACACCATATATTTT. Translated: CASSDPNLGNTIYF.